This T cell receptor (beta chain) was identified in a study of blood T cell repertoires in COVID-19. Study information: The study drew acute and convalescent COVID-19 samples from the United States, Italy and Spain.

CDR1 and CDR2 (germline): SGHNT, YENEEA. There are 13 residues in the CDR3. V was cut by 5 bases and J by 0 bases, with 2 bases left in between. Original analysis: It was from reference gene primer amplification that nucleated cell counts were estimated. The data were produced by immunoSEQ multiplex PCR, yet TCRdb's version contains in-frame clones alone and is incomplete. The DNA gave D and trimming, while V, J and clone size come from that table. The table shows approximately 360,000 clones, with less than 90% occurring only once. Cohort 3 recovered donors had two negative PCRs, clearance, or symptom resolution.

Material for sequencing was PBMCs or T cells enriched from blood (not recorded which). This clonotype was obtained from a woman aged 50 to 60 who had recovered from COVID-19. This sequence joins TRBV11-3 and TRBJ2-6; D is ambiguous. The CDR3: CASSHSGANVLTF. The CDR3, as DNA: TGTGCCAGCAGCCACTCTGGGGCCAACGTCCTGACTTTC. The full variable domain, with the rest looked up from reference TRBV11-3 and TRBJ2-6, is EAGVVQSPRYKIIEKKQPVAFWCNPISGHNTLYWYLQNLGQGPELLIRYENEEAVDDSQLPKDRFSAERLKGVDSTLKIQPAELGDSAVYLCASSHSGANVLTFGAGSRLTVL.